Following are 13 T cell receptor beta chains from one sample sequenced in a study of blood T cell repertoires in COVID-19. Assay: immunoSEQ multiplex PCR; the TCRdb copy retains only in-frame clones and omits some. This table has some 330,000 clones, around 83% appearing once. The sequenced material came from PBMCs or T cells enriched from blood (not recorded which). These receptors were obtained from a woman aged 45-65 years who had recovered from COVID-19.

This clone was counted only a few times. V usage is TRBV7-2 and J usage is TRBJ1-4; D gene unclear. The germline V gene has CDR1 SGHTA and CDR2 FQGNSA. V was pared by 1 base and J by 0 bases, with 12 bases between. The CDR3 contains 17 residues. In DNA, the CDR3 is TGTGCCAGCAGCTTAGTGGGCAGGAAGGCAACTAATGAAAAACTGTTTTTT. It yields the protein CASSLVGRKATNEKLFF.

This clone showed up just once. The CDR3 DNA reads as TGTGCCAGCTCCCTCGGACAAGGCACAGATACGCAGTATTTT. This encodes CASSLGQGTDTQYF. The genes are TRBV18 and TRBJ2-3, with D possibly being TRBD1 (5 bases). Germline lookup yields CDR1 KGHSH and CDR2 LQKENI. CDR3 size: 14 residues. The V end lost 6 bases, the J end lost 1 base, and 11 bases lay between the germline ends.

The CDR3 sequence is CASSIGGQHNEQFF. The CDR3 DNA follows: TGTGCCAGTAGTATAGGCGGGCAGCACAATGAGCAGTTCTTC. This chain joins TRBV19 and TRBJ2-1, with D perhaps matching TRBD2 (5 bases). The CDR3 covers 14 residues. CDR1 and CDR2 from the germline V gene are LNHDA and SQIVND (reference sequence). V lost 1 base to trimming and J lost 5 bases, with 9 bases between them.

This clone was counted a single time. CDR3 protein: CASSPVPRTGGWGGYTF. CDR3 bases: TGCGCCAGCAGCCCCGTCCCCCGGACAGGGGGGTGGGGAGGCTACACCTTC. The rearrangement uses TRBV4-1 and TRBJ1-2, with 10 bases that match TRBD1. The germline gives CDR1 MGHRA, CDR2 YSYEKL. V lost 4 bases, J lost 8 bases, and 16 bases stayed unmatched. The CDR3 length is 17 residues.

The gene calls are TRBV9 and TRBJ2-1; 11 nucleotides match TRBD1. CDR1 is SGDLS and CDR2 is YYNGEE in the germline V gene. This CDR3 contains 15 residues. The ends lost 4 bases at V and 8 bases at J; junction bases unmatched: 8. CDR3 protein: CASSPRTGGIYEQFF. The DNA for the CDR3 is TGTGCCAGCAGCCCTCGGACAGGGGGCATCTATGAGCAGTTCTTC.

Written as DNA, the CDR3 is TGTGCCTGGAGTGGACAGCTTGGTGAAAAACTGTTTTTT. It specifies CAWSGQLGEKLFF. The chain employs TRBV30 and TRBJ1-4; possible D gene TRBD1, 5 bases. The CDR3 is made up of 13 amino acids. The ends were cut back, 1 base at V and 7 bases at J, with 10 bases in the middle. Germline V gene lookup returns CDR1 GTSNPN and CDR2 SVGIG (reference sequence).

Written as DNA, the CDR3 is TGTGCCAGCAGCTTAGGGCAGGGCTATGGCTACACCTTC. Protein: CASSLGQGYGYTF. This chain links TRBV7-9 with TRBJ1-2; D may be TRBD1 (5 bases). The CDR3 length is 13 residues. The V gene's germline CDR1 is SEHNR and CDR2 FQNEAQ (reference sequence). Trimming pared 1 base from V and 4 bases from J, leaving 7 bases between. Complete variable domain (other parts from reference TRBV7-9 and TRBJ1-2): DTGVSQNPRHKITKRGQNVTFRCDPISEHNRLYWYRQTLGQGPEFLTYFQNEAQLEKSRLLSDRFSAERPKGSFSTLEIQRTEQGDSAMYLCASSLGQGYGYTFGSGTRLTVV.

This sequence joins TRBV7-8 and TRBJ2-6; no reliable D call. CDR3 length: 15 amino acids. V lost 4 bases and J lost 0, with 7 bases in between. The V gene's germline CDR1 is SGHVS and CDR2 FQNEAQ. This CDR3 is CASSSPTSGANVLTF. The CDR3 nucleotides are TGTGCCAGCAGCTCGCCTACCTCTGGGGCCAACGTCCTGACTTTC.

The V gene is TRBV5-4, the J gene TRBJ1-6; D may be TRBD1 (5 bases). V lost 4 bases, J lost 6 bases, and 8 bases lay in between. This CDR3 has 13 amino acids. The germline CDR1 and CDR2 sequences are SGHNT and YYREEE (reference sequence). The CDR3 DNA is TGTGCCAGCAGCCCTGGGGCTAATTCACCCCTCCACTTT. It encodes CASSPGANSPLHF.

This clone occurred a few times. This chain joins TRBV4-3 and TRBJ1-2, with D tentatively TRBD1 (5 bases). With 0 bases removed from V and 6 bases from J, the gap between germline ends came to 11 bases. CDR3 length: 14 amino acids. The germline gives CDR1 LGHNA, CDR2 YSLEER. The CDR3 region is CASSQEFRGNGYTF. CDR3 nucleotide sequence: TGCGCCAGCAGCCAAGAATTCCGGGGGAATGGCTACACCTTC.

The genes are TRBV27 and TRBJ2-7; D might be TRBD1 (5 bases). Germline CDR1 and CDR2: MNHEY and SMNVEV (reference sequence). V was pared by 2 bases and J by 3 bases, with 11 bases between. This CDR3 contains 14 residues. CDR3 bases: TGTGCCAGCAGTTTAGGGGCAGATGACTACGAGCAGTACTTC. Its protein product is CASSLGADDYEQYF.

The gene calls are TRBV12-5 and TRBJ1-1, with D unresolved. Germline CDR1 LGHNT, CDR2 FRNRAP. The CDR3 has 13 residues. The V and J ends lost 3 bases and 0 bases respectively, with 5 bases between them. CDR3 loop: CASGFLLNTEAFF. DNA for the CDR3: TGTGCTAGTGGTTTCCTTCTGAACACTGAAGCTTTCTTT. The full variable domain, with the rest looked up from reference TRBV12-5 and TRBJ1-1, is DARVTQTPRHKVTEMGQEVTMRCQPILGHNTVFWYRQTMMQGLELLAYFRNRAPLDDSGMPKDRFSAEMPDATLATLKIQPSEPRDSAVYFCASGFLLNTEAFFGQGTRLTVV.

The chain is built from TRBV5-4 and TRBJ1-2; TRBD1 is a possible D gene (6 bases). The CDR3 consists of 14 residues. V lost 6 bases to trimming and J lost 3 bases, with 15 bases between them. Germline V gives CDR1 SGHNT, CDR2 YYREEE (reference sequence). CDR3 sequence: CASTLGGLDYGYTF. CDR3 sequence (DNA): TGTGCCAGCACCCTAGGGGGTCTCGACTATGGCTACACCTTC.